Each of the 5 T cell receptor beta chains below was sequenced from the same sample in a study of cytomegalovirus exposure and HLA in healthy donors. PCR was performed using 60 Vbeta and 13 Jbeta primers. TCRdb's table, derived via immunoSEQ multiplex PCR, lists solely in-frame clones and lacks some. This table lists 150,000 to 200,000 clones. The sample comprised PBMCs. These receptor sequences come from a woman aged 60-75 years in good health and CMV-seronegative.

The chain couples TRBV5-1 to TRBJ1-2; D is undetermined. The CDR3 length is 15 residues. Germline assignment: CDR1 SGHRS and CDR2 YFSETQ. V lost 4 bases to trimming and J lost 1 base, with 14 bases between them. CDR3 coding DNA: TGCGCCAGCAGCCCAGGCGGGGAGGTTAACTATGGCTACACCTTC. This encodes CASSPGGEVNYGYTF. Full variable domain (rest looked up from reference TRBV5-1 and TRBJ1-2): KAGVTQTPRYLIKTRGQQVTLSCSPISGHRSVSWYQQTPGQGLQFLFEYFSETQRNKGNFPGRFSGRQFSNSRSEMNVSTLELGDSALYLCASSPGGEVNYGYTFGSGTRLTVV.

CDR3 region: CASSLLAGGSYEQYF. The CDR3 DNA sequence: TGTGCCAGCAGCTTACTAGCGGGGGGCTCCTACGAGCAGTACTTC. The chain has TRBV7-9 and TRBJ2-7; TRBD2 agrees at 11 bases. The germline CDR1 and CDR2 sequences are SEHNR and FQNEAQ (reference sequence). This CDR3 has 15 residues. V was pared by 2 bases and J by 0 bases, with 0 bases of the junction left unmatched.

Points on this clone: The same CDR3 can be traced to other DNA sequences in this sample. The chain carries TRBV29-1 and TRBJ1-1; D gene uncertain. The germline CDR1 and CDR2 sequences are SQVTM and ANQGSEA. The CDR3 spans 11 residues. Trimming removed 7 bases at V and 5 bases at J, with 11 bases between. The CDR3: CSAQAGTEAFF. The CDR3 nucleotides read TGCAGCGCCCAGGCGGGGACTGAAGCTTTCTTT.

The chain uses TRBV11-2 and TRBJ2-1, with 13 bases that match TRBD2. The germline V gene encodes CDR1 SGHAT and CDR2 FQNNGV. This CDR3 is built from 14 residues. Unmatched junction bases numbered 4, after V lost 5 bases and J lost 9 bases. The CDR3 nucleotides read TGTGCCAGCAGCCCGAGGACTAGCGGGGGTGAGCAGTTCTTC. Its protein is CASSPRTSGGEQFF. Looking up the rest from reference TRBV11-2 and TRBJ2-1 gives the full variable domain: EAGVAQSPRYKIIEKRQSVAFWCNPISGHATLYWYQQILGQGPKLLIQFQNNGVVDDSQLPKDRFSAERLKGVDSTLKIQPAKLEDSAVYLCASSPRTSGGEQFFGPGTRLTVL.

The CDR3 DNA reads as TGCGCCAGCAGCTGGGAGGGACACCACTACGAGCAGTACTTC. Residues: CASSWEGHHYEQYF. The V call is TRBV5-1, the J call TRBJ2-7, with a weak D call TRBD2 (7 bases). Between the trimmed V and J ends, which lost 3 bases and 3 bases, there was a span of 13 bases. CDR3 size: 14 residues. Germline V CDR1 and CDR2: SGHRS, YFSETQ.